This T cell receptor (beta chain) came from a study of cytomegalovirus exposure and HLA in healthy donors. The PCR ran on 60 Vbeta and 13 Jbeta primers. Data came from immunoSEQ multiplex PCR; TCRdb stores just in-frame clones and leaves some out. The sample lists approximately 150,000 clones, under 70% occurring once. The V gene's germline CDR1 is SGHTA and CDR2 FQGTGA. V dropped 2 bases and J dropped 5 bases, with 6 bases sitting between them. This CDR3 has 13 amino acids. The V and J genes are TRBV7-3 and TRBJ2-2; D remains ambiguous. The TCR sequence derives from a man aged 30-40 years in good health and CMV-seropositive. Sequencing was done on a sample of PBMCs. CDR3 region: CASSLELTGELFF. The CDR3 DNA is TGTGCCAGCAGCTTAGAGCTTACCGGGGAGCTGTTTTTT.